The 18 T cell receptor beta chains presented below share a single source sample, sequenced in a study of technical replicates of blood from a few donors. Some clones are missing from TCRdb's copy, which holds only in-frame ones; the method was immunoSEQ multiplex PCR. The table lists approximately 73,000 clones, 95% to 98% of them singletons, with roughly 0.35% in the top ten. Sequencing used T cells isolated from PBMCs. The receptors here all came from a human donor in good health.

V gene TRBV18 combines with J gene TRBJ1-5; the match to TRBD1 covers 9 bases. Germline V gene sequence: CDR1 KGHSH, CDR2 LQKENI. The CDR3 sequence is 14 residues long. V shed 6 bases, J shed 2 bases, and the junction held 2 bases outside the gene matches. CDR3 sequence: CASSRTGGNQPQHF. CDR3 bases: TGTGCCAGCTCGCGGACAGGGGGCAATCAGCCCCAGCATTTT.

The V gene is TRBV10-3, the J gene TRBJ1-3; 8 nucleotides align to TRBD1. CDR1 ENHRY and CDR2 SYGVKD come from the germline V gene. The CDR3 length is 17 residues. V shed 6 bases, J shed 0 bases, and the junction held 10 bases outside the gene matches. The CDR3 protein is CAISPSGGQVSGNTIYF. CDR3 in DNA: TGTGCCATCAGCCCCTCAGGGGGCCAAGTCTCTGGAAACACCATATATTTT.

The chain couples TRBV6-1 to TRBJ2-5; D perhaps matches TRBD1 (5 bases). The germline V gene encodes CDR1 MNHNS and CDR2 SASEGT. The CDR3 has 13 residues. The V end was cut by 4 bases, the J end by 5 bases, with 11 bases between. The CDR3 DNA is TGTGCCAGCAGTGTTGGGGCGCTCGAGACCCAGTACTTC. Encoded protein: CASSVGALETQYF.

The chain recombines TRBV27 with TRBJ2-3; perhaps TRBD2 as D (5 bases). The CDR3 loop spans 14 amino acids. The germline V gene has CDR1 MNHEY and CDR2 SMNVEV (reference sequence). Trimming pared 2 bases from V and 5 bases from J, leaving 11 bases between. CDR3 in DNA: TGTGCCAGCAGTTTAATCCACGAGGGAGATACGCAGTATTTT. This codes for CASSLIHEGDTQYF.

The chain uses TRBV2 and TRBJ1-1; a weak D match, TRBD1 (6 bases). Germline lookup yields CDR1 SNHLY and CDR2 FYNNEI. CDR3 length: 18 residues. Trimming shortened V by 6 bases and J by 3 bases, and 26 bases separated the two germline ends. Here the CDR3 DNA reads TGTGCCAGCAGCATAGGGGGAGTGAGTTTTAGGGTGGACACTGAAGCTTTCTTT. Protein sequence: CASSIGGVSFRVDTEAFF. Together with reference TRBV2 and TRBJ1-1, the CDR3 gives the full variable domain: EPEVTQTPSHQVTQMGQEVILRCVPISNHLYFYWYRQILGQKVEFLVSFYNNEISEKSEIFDDQFSVERPDGSNFTLKIRSTKLEDSAMYFCASSIGGVSFRVDTEAFFGQGTRLTVV.

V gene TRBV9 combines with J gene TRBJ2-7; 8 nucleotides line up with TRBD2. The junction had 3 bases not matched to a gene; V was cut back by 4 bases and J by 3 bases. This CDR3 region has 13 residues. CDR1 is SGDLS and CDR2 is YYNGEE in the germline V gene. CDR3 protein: CASSPAGVYEQYF. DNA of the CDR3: TGTGCCAGCAGCCCAGCGGGGGTCTACGAGCAGTACTTC.

The CDR3 reads CASSSSVVSGSPTPNEQFF. The CDR3 region has the DNA TGCGCCAGCAGCTCTAGTGTAGTTAGCGGGAGCCCGACCCCCAATGAGCAGTTCTTC. The chain carries TRBV5-1 and TRBJ2-1, with 9 nucleotides matching TRBD2. Per germline, CDR1 SGHRS and CDR2 YFSETQ. CDR3 length: 19 residues. V lost 3 bases and J lost 6; bases outside the gene matches: 19.

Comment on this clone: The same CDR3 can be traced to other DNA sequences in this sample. Here the CDR3 DNA reads TGTGCCTGGAGTTCAGGGGGCGGCTACACCTTC. Residues: CAWSSGGGYTF. The chain combines TRBV30 with TRBJ1-2; 8 positions match TRBD1. Trimming took 2 bases from V and 8 from J; bases not matched to a gene: 1. The CDR3 spans 11 residues. Per germline, CDR1 GTSNPN and CDR2 SVGIG (reference sequence).

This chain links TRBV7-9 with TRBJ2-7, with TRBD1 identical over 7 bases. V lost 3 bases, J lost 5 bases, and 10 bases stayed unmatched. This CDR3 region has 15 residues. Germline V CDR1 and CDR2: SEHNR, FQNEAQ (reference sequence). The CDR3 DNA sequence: TGTGCCAGCAGCTTCACCCGGGACAGTATCAACGAGCAGTACTTC. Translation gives CASSFTRDSINEQYF.

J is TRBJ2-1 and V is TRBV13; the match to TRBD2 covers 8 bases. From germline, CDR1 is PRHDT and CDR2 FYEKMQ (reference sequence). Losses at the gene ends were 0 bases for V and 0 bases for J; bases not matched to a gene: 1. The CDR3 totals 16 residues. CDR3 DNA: TGTGCCAGCAGCTTAGGGACTAGCGTCTCCTACAATGAGCAGTTCTTC. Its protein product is CASSLGTSVSYNEQFF.

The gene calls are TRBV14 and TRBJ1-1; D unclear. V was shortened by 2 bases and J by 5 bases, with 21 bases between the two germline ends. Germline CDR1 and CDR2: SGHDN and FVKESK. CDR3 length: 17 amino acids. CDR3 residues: CASSQTMGKSGPTEAFF. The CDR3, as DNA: TGTGCCAGCAGCCAAACGATGGGGAAGAGCGGACCAACTGAAGCTTTCTTT.

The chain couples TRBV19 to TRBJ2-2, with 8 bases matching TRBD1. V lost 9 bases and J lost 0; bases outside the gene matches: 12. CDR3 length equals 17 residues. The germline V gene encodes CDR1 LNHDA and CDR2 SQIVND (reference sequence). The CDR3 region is CASAPPVGQANTGELFF. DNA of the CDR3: TGTGCCAGCGCCCCCCCGGTGGGACAGGCGAACACCGGGGAGCTGTTTTTT.

In DNA form, the CDR3 reads TGTGCCAGCAGCTTCCGACAGGGGACCGGGGAGCTGTTTTTT. Its protein product is CASSFRQGTGELFF. The chain joins TRBV11-2 to TRBJ2-2; 8 bases fit TRBD1. V gave up 3 bases and J gave up 5 bases; unmatched junction bases: 2. Germline CDR1 and CDR2: SGHAT and FQNNGV. The length of the CDR3 is 14 residues. The full variable domain, its missing parts supplied by reference TRBV11-2 and TRBJ2-2, is EAGVAQSPRYKIIEKRQSVAFWCNPISGHATLYWYQQILGQGPKLLIQFQNNGVVDDSQLPKDRFSAERLKGVDSTLKIQPAKLEDSAVYLCASSFRQGTGELFFGEGSRLTVL.

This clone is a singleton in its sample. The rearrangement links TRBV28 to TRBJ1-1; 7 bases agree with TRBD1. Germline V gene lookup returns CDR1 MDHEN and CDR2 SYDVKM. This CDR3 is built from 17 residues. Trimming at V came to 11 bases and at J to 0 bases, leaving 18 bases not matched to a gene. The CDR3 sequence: CAGYKRGTEHLNTEAFF. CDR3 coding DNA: TGTGCCGGTTATAAAAGGGGGACAGAGCATCTGAACACTGAAGCTTTCTTT. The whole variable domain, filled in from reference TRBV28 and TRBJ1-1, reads DVKVTQSSRYLVKRTGEKVFLECVQDMDHENMFWYRQDPGLGLRLIYFSYDVKMKEKGDIPEGYSVSREKKERFSLILESASTNQTSMYLCAGYKRGTEHLNTEAFFGQGTRLTVV.

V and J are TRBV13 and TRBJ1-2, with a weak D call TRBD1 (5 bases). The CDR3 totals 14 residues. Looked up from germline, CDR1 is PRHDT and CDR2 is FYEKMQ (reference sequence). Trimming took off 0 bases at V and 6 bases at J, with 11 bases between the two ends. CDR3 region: CASSLGLGEDGYTF. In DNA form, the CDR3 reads TGTGCCAGCAGCTTAGGCCTAGGGGAGGATGGCTACACCTTC.

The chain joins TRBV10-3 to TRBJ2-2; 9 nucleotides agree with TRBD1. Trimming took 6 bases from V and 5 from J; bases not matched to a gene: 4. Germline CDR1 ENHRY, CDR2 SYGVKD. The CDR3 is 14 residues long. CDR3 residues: CAIRPGQGTGELFF. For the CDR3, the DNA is TGTGCCATCAGACCGGGACAGGGTACCGGGGAGCTGTTTTTT.

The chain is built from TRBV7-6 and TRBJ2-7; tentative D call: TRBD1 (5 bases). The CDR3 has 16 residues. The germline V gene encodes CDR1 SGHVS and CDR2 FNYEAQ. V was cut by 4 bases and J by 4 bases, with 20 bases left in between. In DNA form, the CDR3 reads TGTGCCAGCAGCTCACCGATGGCCCACACAGGATACGAGCAGTACTTC. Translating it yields CASSSPMAHTGYEQYF. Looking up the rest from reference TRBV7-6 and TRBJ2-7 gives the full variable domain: GAGVSQSPRYKVTKRGQDVALRCDPISGHVSLYWYRQALGQGPEFLTYFNYEAQQDKSGLPNDRFSAERPEGSISTLTIQRTEQRDSAMYRCASSSPMAHTGYEQYFGPGTRLTVT.

CDR3 DNA sequence: TGTGCCAGTAATCCGGGACAGGGTATAACCGGCGAGCAGTACTTC. Amino acids: CASNPGQGITGEQYF. The gene calls are TRBV19 and TRBJ2-7; 9 nucleotides match TRBD1. CDR3 length equals 15 residues. CDR1 is LNHDA and CDR2 is SQIVND in the germline V gene (reference sequence). V lost 7 bases to trimming and J lost 6 bases; unmatched junction nucleotides: 13. Using reference TRBV19 and TRBJ2-7 for the parts outside the CDR3, the full variable domain is DGGITQSPKYLFRKEGQNVTLSCEQNLNHDAMYWYRQDPGQGLRLIYYSQIVNDFQKGDIAEGYSVSREKKESFPLTVTSAQKNPTAFYLCASNPGQGITGEQYFGPGTRLTVT.